This TCR beta chain was documented in a study of T-cell reconstitution after alpha-beta-depleted transplantation in children. Regarding this clonotype: The junction and the germline gene differ at one end; a read error may be behind it.

Unique molecular identifiers tagged the TCRbeta library. TCRdb itself ran the PCR reads through MiXCR, one entry per CDR3 protein. The sample lists approximately 520,000 distinct CDR3 sequences, 32% occurring once. Looked up from germline, CDR1 is DFQATT and CDR2 is SNEGSKA (reference sequence). The CDR3 runs 17 residues. Here the sequenced sample was PBMCs from the stem cell graft donor, taken from the stem cell graft. This clonotype was obtained from a human donor who donated a stem cell graft to a child with aplastic anemia. The V gene is TRBV20-1, the J gene TRBJ2-2, with TRBD2 identical over 14 bases. CDR3 protein: CCAQGLAGVGSTGELFF. In nucleotides, the CDR3 is TGCTGTGCCCAGGGACTAGCGGGAGTAGGGTCCACCGGGGAGCTGTTTTTT.